These 11 T cell receptor beta chains originate from one sample sequenced in a study of shared clonotypes between healthy human individuals. Here immunoSEQ multiplex PCR was the method, and the copy in TCRdb shows in-frame clones only, minus some. Of more than 1.2 million clones in the sample, just under 99% were seen once. Sequencing input: naive CD4+ T cells sorted from blood. Subset noted: CD45RA+ positively selected. These receptors were taken from a young man in good health.

The rearrangement joins TRBV7-9 to TRBJ1-1; D unresolved. Germline loops: CDR1 SEHNR, CDR2 FQNEAQ (reference sequence). The CDR3 extends over 12 amino acids. Trimming took off 3 bases at V and 8 bases at J, with 10 bases between the two ends. CDR3 in DNA: TGTGCCAGCAGCTTCAATCTACAGGAAGCTTTCTTT. Protein: CASSFNLQEAFF.

V gene TRBV6-1 combines with J gene TRBJ1-5; D gene uncertain. In germline, CDR1 is MNHNS, CDR2 SASEGT. V was pared by 11 bases and J by 1 base, with 18 bases between. This CDR3 has 15 amino acids. The CDR3: CALSDRAGSNQPQHF. The CDR3, as DNA: TGTGCCCTTTCCGACCGGGCTGGCAGCAATCAGCCCCAGCATTTT.

The genes are TRBV5-8 and TRBJ2-7; maybe TRBD1 (6 bases). Trimming took off 4 bases at V and 2 bases at J, with 10 bases between the two ends. CDR1 and CDR2 from the germline V gene are SGHTS and YDEGEE. CDR3 length equals 13 residues. CDR3 sequence (DNA): TGTGCCAGCAGCCCCGGACAGACCTACGAGCAGTACTTC. The encoded protein is CASSPGQTYEQYF.

The rearrangement links TRBV10-3 to TRBJ2-7, with D possibly matching TRBD2 (6 bases). V was clipped by 3 bases and J by 3 bases, with 18 bases between them. The germline V gene encodes CDR1 ENHRY and CDR2 SYGVKD. This CDR3 comprises 16 residues. In DNA form, the CDR3 reads TGTGCCATCAGTGAAAGGAGGGCGGGAAAAAACTACGAGCAGTACTTC. Protein: CAISERRAGKNYEQYF.

Only one count was recorded for this clone. The rearrangement uses TRBV5-1 and TRBJ2-1; possible D gene TRBD2, 6 bases. Germline V gene data show CDR1 as SGHRS and CDR2 as YFSETQ. There are 16 residues in the CDR3. Trimming shortened V by 5 bases and J by 8 bases, and 23 bases separated the two germline ends. CDR3 DNA sequence: TGCGCCAGCAGTGAAGGACTACTGGAGGGCTCAGATGAGCAGTTCTTC. Translation: CASSEGLLEGSDEQFF.

V is TRBV7-2 and J is TRBJ2-7; a possible D gene is TRBD2 (5 bases). Germline V lookup: CDR1 SGHTA, CDR2 FQGNSA. This CDR3 region has 14 residues. V shed 7 bases and J shed 3 bases, with 16 bases lying between them. The CDR3 protein is CASTEGRGYYEQYF. The CDR3 DNA is TGTGCCAGCACCGAGGGCCGGGGTTACTACGAGCAGTACTTC.

The chain links TRBV9 to TRBJ2-1; D might be TRBD1 (5 bases). This CDR3 has 14 amino acids. The germline CDR1 and CDR2 sequences are SGDLS and YYNGEE. The V gene lost 0 bases and the J gene lost 6 bases, with 10 bases spanning the gap. CDR3 protein: CASSVGGWSNEQFF. DNA of the CDR3: TGTGCCAGCAGCGTAGGGGGCTGGAGCAATGAGCAGTTCTTC.

This chain links TRBV7-2 with TRBJ2-7; TRBD2 matches at 13 bases. CDR3 length: 15 residues. J lost 3 bases, V lost 7 bases, and 6 bases had no gene match. The V gene's germline CDR1 is SGHTA and CDR2 FQGNSA. The chain's CDR3 is CASTVGTSGNYEQYF. CDR3 bases: TGTGCCAGCACCGTTGGGACTAGCGGGAACTACGAGCAGTACTTC.

This clone appeared once. V is TRBV9 and J is TRBJ2-3; possible D gene TRBD2, 6 bases. The germline V and J ends were trimmed by 0 bases and 2 bases, with 13 bases remaining between them. This CDR3 region has 16 residues. CDR1 SGDLS and CDR2 YYNGEE come from the germline V gene. The CDR3 spells CASSVDNAGYTDTQYF. The CDR3 DNA sequence: TGTGCCAGCAGCGTAGACAACGCGGGATACACAGATACGCAGTATTTT.

The chain recombines TRBV28 with TRBJ2-2; D unresolved. This CDR3 is 15 amino acids long. CDR1 is MDHEN and CDR2 is SYDVKM in the germline V gene. Deletions cut 6 bases from V and 5 bases from J, with 16 bases between. Here the CDR3 reads CASSELTPRTGELFF. The CDR3 nucleotides are TGTGCCAGCAGCGAATTGACACCTAGGACCGGGGAGCTGTTTTTT.

Here the CDR3 reads CASSATLAYEQFF. The DNA of the CDR3 is TGTGCCAGCAGTGCAACCCTAGCATATGAGCAGTTCTTC. The rearrangement links TRBV6-1 to TRBJ2-1, with D possibly matching TRBD2 (5 bases). Trimming removed 4 bases at V and 8 bases at J, with 12 bases between. The length of the CDR3 is 13 residues. CDR1 is MNHNS and CDR2 is SASEGT in the germline V gene.